This T cell receptor beta chain came from a study of T cell responses to AZD1222 COVID-19 vaccine (dated by TCRdb to about 2021). For context, the study as a whole: AZD1222 recipients with second doses at about 4 weeks or about 12 weeks were pooled, because spike-specific TCR depth and breadth did not differ between schedules. TCR sequencing was performed for 230 to 250 trial participants, of whom 200 to 210 were given two doses of AZD1222 and 26 were given two doses of MenACWY control vaccine. Trial participants were enrolled by age into 18-55, 56-69 and 70-plus year subgroups, with roughly 160, 29 and 62 TCR-sequenced participants respectively. Findings and caveats that apply to the study as a whole: Most participants were white British and females outnumbered males, and the authors suggested that clonal diversity may have been underestimated. The 56-69-year group was small, and its depth increase did not reach significance, likely because of low power. The whole spike protein was spanned by vaccine-associated CD4 TCRs, and dominant responses were seen in regions 160-218 and 743-854. Nearly half of unique spike-specific TCRs reportedly recognized epitopes outside regions mutated in the B.1.351 and B.1.1.7 variants. After two AZD1222 doses, spike-specific TCR breadth and depth were significantly higher than at day 0 and than in MenACWY recipients. Because no day 14 peak-response samples were available, the repertoires could be characterized only after the peak T cell response. Conclusions about previously exposed vaccinees are limited because only six or seven AZD1222 recipients were SARS-CoV-2 seropositive at baseline.

The CDR3 regions of human TCRbeta chains were analyzed by immunosequencing. The published analysis was carried out like this. Repertoire TCRs were matched against a reference library of SARS-CoV-2-specific TCRs generated with the MIRA antigen-specificity platform. Breadth was defined as the fraction of unique TCRs that were SARS-CoV-2-associated, and depth was defined as the fraction of total T cells that were SARS-CoV-2-associated. Using the MIRA data, every spike-specific TCR was mapped to the spike region that the TCR reacted to and assigned to either a CD4 or a CD8 class. Log10-transformed breadth and depth values were compared by one-way ANOVA with Sidak's multiple comparisons tests. TCRdb provides this immuneACCESS table in a form limited to in-frame rearrangements. Some clones are lacking; in checked studies, under half of them reflect an unresolved V gene, and why the rest are absent is not known. The V and J calls and clone size come from that table; D and trimming were worked out from the DNA. For this sample there are under 200,000 clones; 85% to 95% appear just once. The ten top clones hold about 1.2% of the sample.

Worth noting for this clone: There is no known antigen for this receptor. No much larger clonotype is one base removed from it; base qualities were not supplied.

Taken with the paper, the label for time point translates to: baseline before first vaccination. Vaccinee samples were obtained from the UK trials COV001 and COV002, which included a single-blind randomized controlled phase 2/3 trial of AZD1222 (ChAdOx1 nCoV-19) in healthy adults. Trial participant PBMC samples were collected at day 0 and day 28 after the second dose for TCRbeta chain sequencing. Taken from cysteine to phenylalanine, the CDR3 has 16 residues. Only CDR3 DNA remains: 48 bases, in frame from the first base. CDR1 SEHNR and CDR2 FQNEAQ are derived from the germline V gene (reference sequence). Relative to germline, V is 3 bases shorter and J is 6 bases shorter, with 20 bases between their ends.

This clonotype was sampled from an adult in good health. The sample here was peripheral blood, taken on day 0 of AZD1222 vaccination. Recombination connected TRBV7-9 to TRBJ1-2; TRBD1 could be the D gene, as 5 bases match. The encoded CDR3 is CASSFGGTREIHGYTF. The DNA sequence is given as TGTGCCAGCAGCTTTGGGGGTACAAGGGAAATCCATGGCTACACCTTC.